A selection of T cell receptor beta chains follows, all from one sample in a study of blood T cell repertoires in COVID-19. Produced via immunoSEQ multiplex PCR; TCRdb's table is partial and in-frame only. The sample holds about 280,000 clones, over 80% seen once. Sequencing was done on a sample of PBMCs or T cells enriched from blood (not recorded which). Source of these receptors: a woman aged 25 to 39 with acute COVID-19. Both conserved end residues are part of each CDR3. D genes are given only for firm matches. Only some rows state a clone size, as once, few, many or a class for expanded clones.

j_gene	d_gene	abundance	v_gene	CDR3aa	CDR3nt
TRBJ2-7	TRBD2	-	TRBV6-2/TRBV6-3	CASSYSSSGGYEQYF	TGTGCCAGCAGTTACTCCAGTAGCGGGGGATACGAGCAGTACTTC
TRBJ2-7	TRBD1	-	TRBV5-4	CASSTGQGSYEQYF	TGTGCCAGCAGCACCGGACAGGGGAGCTACGAGCAGTACTTC
TRBJ1-1	-	-	TRBV27	CASSLQGGRTEAFF	TGTGCCAGCAGTTTACAGGGAGGGCGCACTGAAGCTTTCTTT
TRBJ2-2	-	-	TRBV5-1	CASTVNTGELFF	TGCGCCAGCACCGTAAACACCGGGGAGCTGTTTTTT
TRBJ2-1	-	-	TRBV5-4	CASSPLRGGNEQFF	TGTGCCAGCAGCCCACTCCGGGGAGGCAATGAGCAGTTCTTC
TRBJ2-3	TRBD2	-	TRBV6-2/TRBV6-3	CASSPDVAGPSTDTQYF	TGTGCCAGCAGCCCTGACGTAGCGGGGCCTAGCACAGATACGCAGTATTTT
TRBJ2-7	TRBD1	-	TRBV5-4	CASSLELPGQGEYEQYF	TGTGCCAGCAGCTTGGAATTACCGGGACAGGGGGAATACGAGCAGTACTTC
TRBJ2-7	-	-	TRBV7-5	CVRSYRGGPINEQYF	TGTGTCAGAAGCTATAGGGGGGGCCCGATAAACGAGCAGTACTTC
TRBJ1-2	-	-	TRBV7-9	CASSSPGNYGYTF	TGTGCCAGCAGTTCCCCGGGGAACTATGGCTACACCTTC
TRBJ2-7	TRBD2	-	TRBV5-4	CASSLYGGSGGEQYF	TGTGCCAGCAGCTTGTACGGCGGGAGCGGGGGCGAGCAGTACTTC
TRBJ2-3	TRBD2	-	TRBV7-3	CASSLLAGTDTQYF	TGTGCCAGCAGCTTACTAGCGGGCACAGATACGCAGTATTTT
TRBJ2-3	TRBD2	-	TRBV5-1	CASSLISGRATDTQYF	TGCGCCAGCAGCTTGATCAGCGGGAGGGCCACAGATACGCAGTATTTT
TRBJ1-5	-	-	TRBV28	CASSLVGVGQPQHF	TGTGCCAGCAGTTTAGTAGGGGTGGGTCAGCCCCAGCATTTT
TRBJ1-2	TRBD1	-	TRBV28	CASSLTGDYGYTF	TGTGCCAGCAGTTTGACAGGGGACTATGGCTACACCTTC
TRBJ2-3	-	-	TRBV5-1	CASSLASGRGDTQYF	TGCGCCAGCAGCTTGGCGAGCGGACGGGGGGATACGCAGTATTTT
TRBJ2-3	-	-	TRBV5-1	CASSALTGGATDTQYF	TGCGCCAGCAGCGCCCTAACCGGAGGGGCGACAGATACGCAGTATTTT
TRBJ1-5	TRBD1	-	TRBV18	CASSPQDREQPQHF	TGTGCCAGCTCACCGCAGGACAGGGAGCAGCCCCAGCATTTT
TRBJ2-7	TRBD1	-	TRBV24-1	CATSVGTGGTYEQYF	TGTGCCACCAGTGTAGGAACAGGGGGCACCTACGAGCAGTACTTC
TRBJ2-1	TRBD1	-	TRBV30	CAWSDYRGNEQFF	TGTGCCTGGAGTGACTACAGGGGGAATGAGCAGTTCTTC
TRBJ2-3	TRBD2	-	TRBV5-1	CASSMGGGGRAADTQYF	TGCGCCAGCAGCATGGGCGGTGGCGGGAGGGCCGCAGATACGCAGTATTTT
TRBJ2-3	TRBD2	-	TRBV5-6	CASSFTSGSRTDTQYF	TGTGCCAGCAGCTTCACCAGCGGGAGCCGCACAGATACGCAGTATTTT
TRBJ2-1	TRBD2	-	TRBV7-3	CASSYRAGLASNNEQFF	TGTGCCAGCAGCTATAGGGCGGGACTAGCGTCTAACAATGAGCAGTTCTTC
TRBJ2-1	TRBD2	-	TRBV28	CASSPKTSVPSEQFF	TGTGCCAGCAGTCCCAAGACTAGCGTTCCCAGTGAGCAGTTCTTC
TRBJ1-4	-	-	TRBV28	CASSLVYRFLTNEKLFF	TGTGCCAGCAGTTTAGTTTACAGATTTCTAACTAATGAAAAACTGTTTTTT
TRBJ2-1	TRBD2	-	TRBV3-1/TRBV3-2	CASSQSSGLAIDEQFF	TGTGCCAGCAGCCAATCTAGCGGGCTTGCCATCGATGAGCAGTTCTTC
TRBJ2-3	TRBD2	-	TRBV3-1/TRBV3-2	CASSQDPSGRDTQYF	TGTGCCAGCAGCCAAGACCCTAGCGGGAGAGATACGCAGTATTTT
TRBJ2-2	-	-	TRBV18	CASSPREQVTGELFF	TGTGCCAGCTCACCACGAGAACAGGTCACCGGGGAGCTGTTTTTT
TRBJ1-2	-	-	TRBV6-5	CASSYDRFNYGYTF	TGTGCCAGCAGTTACGACAGATTTAACTATGGCTACACCTTC
TRBJ1-3	-	-	TRBV4-2	CASSQEAGSGNTIYF	TGTGCCAGCAGCCAAGAAGCGGGGTCTGGAAACACCATATATTTT
TRBJ2-7	-	-	TRBV15	CATSRLGGYEQYF	TGTGCCACCAGCCGGCTAGGAGGGTACGAGCAGTACTTC
TRBJ2-3	-	-	TRBV5-4	CASSFIEGTSTDTQYF	TGTGCCAGCAGCTTCATCGAAGGGACAAGCACAGATACGCAGTATTTT
TRBJ2-6	TRBD1	-	TRBV4-1	CASSQGNRGYGANVLTF	TGCGCCAGCAGCCAAGGTAACAGGGGGTACGGGGCCAACGTCCTGACTTTC
TRBJ2-7	TRBD1	-	TRBV27	CASSDRASYEQYF	TGTGCCAGCAGCGACAGGGCCTCCTACGAGCAGTACTTC
TRBJ1-3	-	once	TRBV19	CASSIAGSGWLSGNTIYF	TGTGCCAGTAGTATTGCCGGTAGCGGTTGGCTCTCTGGAAACACCATATATTTT
TRBJ2-7	-	once	TRBV5-1	CASSSPGGQRTSYEQYF	TGCGCCAGCAGCTCACCGGGGGGCCAGCGGACCTCCTACGAGCAGTACTTC
TRBJ1-3	-	once	TRBV24-1	CATSDSGTYGNTIYF	TGTGCCACCAGTGATTCGGGGACATATGGAAACACCATATATTTT
TRBJ2-1	-	-	TRBV28	CASSRYNEQFF	TGTGCCAGCAGCCGTTACAATGAGCAGTTCTTC
TRBJ1-6	TRBD1	-	TRBV6-2/TRBV6-3	CASSPPGGSYNSPLHF	TGTGCCAGCAGCCCTCCAGGGGGCTCGTATAATTCACCCCTCCACTTT
TRBJ2-1	-	-	TRBV7-8	CASRRAPVVQKNNEQFF	TGTGCCAGCAGGCGGGCCCCAGTCGTACAGAAAAACAATGAGCAGTTCTTC
TRBJ2-1	-	-	TRBV29-1	CSVERSRDNEQFF	TGCAGCGTTGAGAGGTCGCGGGACAATGAGCAGTTCTTC
TRBJ1-2	TRBD1	-	TRBV29-1	CSVRGQGKTYGYTF	TGCAGCGTACGTGGACAGGGGAAAACCTATGGCTACACCTTC
TRBJ2-3	TRBD2	-	TRBV11-1	CASSLGLGEDTQYF	TGTGCCAGCAGCTTGGGACTAGGGGAAGATACGCAGTATTTT
TRBJ2-3	TRBD2	-	TRBV29-1	CSLRLAGELSDTQYF	TGCAGCCTCAGACTAGCGGGAGAGTTGTCAGATACGCAGTATTTT
TRBJ2-7	-	once	TRBV15	CATSRESASQSSYEQYF	TGTGCCACCAGCAGAGAATCCGCGAGCCAAAGTTCCTACGAGCAGTACTTC
TRBJ1-2	TRBD1	-	TRBV7-2	CASSLGTGGDLGYGYTF	TGTGCCAGCAGCTTGGGGACAGGGGGCGATCTAGGATATGGCTACACCTTC
TRBJ1-6	TRBD1	-	TRBV2	CASSEYGTVNNSPLHF	TGTGCCAGCAGTGAATACGGGACAGTTAATAATTCACCCCTCCACTTT
TRBJ1-2	-	few	TRBV27	CASTQGGGANSRYGYTF	TGTGCCAGCACCCAGGGAGGGGGGGCGAATTCCCGCTATGGCTACACCTTC
TRBJ2-7	TRBD2	-	TRBV19	CASSKGLADPYEQYF	TGTGCCAGTAGTAAGGGACTAGCGGACCCCTACGAGCAGTACTTC
TRBJ2-7	TRBD2	-	TRBV6-2/TRBV6-3	CASSYSPSGRPPSYEQYF	TGTGCCAGCAGTTACTCGCCCAGCGGGAGACCCCCGTCCTACGAGCAGTACTTC
TRBJ2-7	-	once	TRBV6-5	CASSYRGNEQYF	TGTGCCAGCAGTTATAGGGGAAACGAGCAGTACTTC